The entry that follows covers one T cell receptor (beta chain) sequence. Its antigen is undetermined. Germline V gene sequence: CDR1 MGHRA, CDR2 YSYEKL. V lost 0 bases, J lost 0 bases, and 12 bases lay in between. The CDR3 is 17 amino acids. Subjects with ophthalmopathy showed a Clinical Activity Score no lower than 3, a NOSPECS grade no lower than 4, and a duration shorter than 3 months. Diagnosing involved the use of clinical symptoms, serum thyroxine and TRAb, thyroid ultrasound and orbital computed tomography. Authors of the study amplified TCR beta CDR3 regions from RNA transcripts. An initial round of RT-PCR targeting the TCR CDR3 relied on the HTBI primer set. TCRdb re-called the multiplex PCR reads through MiXCR, storing one row per CDR3 protein. Of approximately 690,000 distinct CDR3 sequences in the sample, less than 25% were seen once. The record originates from a study of T cells in Graves' hyperthyroidism and ophthalmopathy. Study conclusions and caveats: Using 13 V-J features, a model discriminated ophthalmopathy from stable hyperthyroidism.

The sample was blood. The rearrangement uses TRBV4-1 and TRBJ2-1; the D gene is possibly TRBD2 (5 bases). The clonotype was recovered from a man in his thirties or forties with Graves' ophthalmopathy. The CDR3 nucleotides read TGCGCCAGCAGCCAAGATATAGCGCACTTCTCCTACAATGAGCAGTTCTTC. Translating gives CASSQDIAHFSYNEQFF.